The clone carrying this T cell receptor (beta chain) was seen at least ten times. Antigen specificity is unknown. The data stem from a study of regulatory T cells in long-lasting Graves disease. Overall study context: Graves' patients, newly diagnosed, had taken antithyroid drugs under 3 months.

The authors built TCR beta libraries using iRepertoire HTBI primers and Arm-PCR of CDR3 regions. TCRdb recomputed calls from the multiplex PCR reads with MiXCR, one row per CDR3 protein. The sample has a few hundred thousand distinct CDR3 sequences, 12% seen once. Time point reported: newly diagnosed GD, antithyroid drugs for less than 3 months. The TCR library was made from RNA that had been extracted from PBMCs in TRIzol. The germline V gene encodes CDR1 SGDLS and CDR2 YYNGEE. The CDR3 has 13 residues. Deletions cut 0 bases from V and 7 bases from J, with 8 bases between. Findings of the study overall: Among the persistent patients, roughly 2,500 public clonotypes were shared, more than the roughly 970 shared among new patients.

The same sample was also studied in work on T cells in Graves' hyperthyroidism and ophthalmopathy. That investigation notes: Blood shared most expanded thyroid clonotypes above 0.001. Ophthalmopathy and stable hyperthyroidism were told apart by a 13 V-J model.

The J gene is TRBJ2-1, the V gene TRBV9; D perhaps matches TRBD1 (6 bases). Sequenced here: peripheral blood mononuclear cells (PBMCs), sampled at new diagnosis, from a patient treated with antithyroid drugs. This receptor was taken from a woman under 30 with Graves disease. This CDR3 is CASSVGTANEQFF. Here the CDR3 DNA reads TGTGCCAGCAGCGTAGGGACAGCGAATGAGCAGTTCTTC.